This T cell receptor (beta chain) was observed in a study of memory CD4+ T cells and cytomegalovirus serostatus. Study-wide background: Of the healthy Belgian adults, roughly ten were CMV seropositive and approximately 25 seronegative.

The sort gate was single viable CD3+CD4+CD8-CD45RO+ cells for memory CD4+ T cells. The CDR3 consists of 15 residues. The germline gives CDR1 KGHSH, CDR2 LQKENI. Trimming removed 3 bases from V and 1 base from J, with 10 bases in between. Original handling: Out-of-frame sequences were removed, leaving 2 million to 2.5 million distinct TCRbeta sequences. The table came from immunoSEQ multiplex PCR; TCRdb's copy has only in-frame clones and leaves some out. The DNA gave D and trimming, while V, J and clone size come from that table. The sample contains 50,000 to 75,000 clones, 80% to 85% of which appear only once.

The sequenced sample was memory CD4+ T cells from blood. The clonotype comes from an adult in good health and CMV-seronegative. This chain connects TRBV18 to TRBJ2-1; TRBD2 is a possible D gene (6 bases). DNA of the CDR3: TGTGCCAGCTCACCTCCAAGCGGGTCCTACAATGAGCAGTTCTTC. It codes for CASSPPSGSYNEQFF.